These 32 T cell receptor beta chains share one sample of origin, sequenced in a study of blood T cell repertoires in COVID-19. Data came from immunoSEQ multiplex PCR; TCRdb stores just in-frame clones and leaves some out. The sample contains 45,000 to 65,000 clones, 88% of which appear only once. The sample comprised peripheral blood. The receptors originated from a human donor in a cohort sampled during active COVID-19.

V usage is TRBV6-4 and J usage is TRBJ2-1; 11 nucleotides agree with TRBD2. V was clipped by 3 bases and J by 4 bases; unmatched bases: 2. The germline V gene encodes CDR1 MRHNA and CDR2 SNTAGT. This CDR3 is 15 amino acids long. The CDR3: CASSELAGEYNEQFF. The CDR3 nucleotides are TGTGCCAGCAGTGAACTAGCGGGAGAATACAATGAGCAGTTCTTC.

The chain employs TRBV7-3 and TRBJ1-3; D call uncertain. V was cut by 5 bases and J by 10 bases, with 15 bases left in between. This CDR3 is 13 amino acids long. Looked up from germline, CDR1 is SGHTA and CDR2 is FQGTGA. The CDR3 DNA is TGTGCCAGCAGCCCCGGTGGAGGAGGAACCATATATTTT. Protein product: CASSPGGGGTIYF.

The chain uses TRBV27 and TRBJ1-2; 9 nucleotides match TRBD1. Trimming took 6 bases from V and 8 from J; bases not matched to a gene: 10. The V gene's germline CDR1 is MNHEY and CDR2 SMNVEV (reference sequence). This CDR3 has 14 residues. CDR3 sequence reads: CASSLGQGIVGYTF. The CDR3 DNA follows: TGTGCCAGCAGCTTAGGACAGGGGATAGTCGGCTACACCTTC.

The chain couples TRBV30 to TRBJ2-3; 11 bases agree with TRBD2. The CDR3 loop spans 14 amino acids. J was trimmed by 6 bases and V by 1 base; bases with no gene match: 3. Germline V gene sequence: CDR1 GTSNPN, CDR2 SVGIG (reference sequence). CDR3: CAWSGLAGSDTQYF. The CDR3 DNA reads TGTGCCTGGAGTGGACTAGCGGGATCTGATACGCAGTATTTT.

This rearrangement joins TRBV4-1 to TRBJ2-5; D ambiguous. V was shortened by 1 base and J by 2 bases, with 8 bases between the two germline ends. The length of the CDR3 is 14 residues. Looked up from germline, CDR1 is MGHRA and CDR2 is YSYEKL. The CDR3 bases are TGCGCCAGCAGCCAAGTGAGCCAACAAGAGACCCAGTACTTC. Amino acids: CASSQVSQQETQYF.

Only one count was recorded for this clone. The CDR3 loop is CASSLNLGTRYEQYF. In nucleotides, the CDR3 is TGTGCCAGCAGCTTAAATTTGGGCACCCGTTACGAGCAGTACTTC. V usage is TRBV11-2 and J usage is TRBJ2-7; D is undetermined. V was clipped by 2 bases and J by 4 bases, with 15 bases between them. The CDR3 is made up of 15 amino acids. Germline V gives CDR1 SGHAT, CDR2 FQNNGV.

The CDR3 sequence is CASSQGTRGGDTQYF. CDR3 DNA sequence: TGTGCCAGCAGCCAAGGGACTAGAGGAGGAGATACGCAGTATTTT. J is TRBJ2-3 and V is TRBV4-2; TRBD2 aligns across 7 bases. Germline trimming cut 1 base from V and 5 bases from J; bases unmatched to any gene: 6. The CDR3 runs 15 residues. The germline gives CDR1 LGHNA, CDR2 YNFKEQ.

This chain joins TRBV14 and TRBJ1-1; D remains ambiguous. The V gene lost 3 bases and the J gene lost 6 bases, with 8 bases spanning the gap. The germline gives CDR1 SGHDN, CDR2 FVKESK. The CDR3 runs 12 residues. The CDR3 reads CASSHGSAEAFF. The CDR3 DNA reads TGTGCCAGCAGCCATGGTTCGGCTGAAGCTTTCTTT.

This chain joins TRBV5-1 and TRBJ1-1, with D hard to call. The ends were cut back, 0 bases at V and 8 bases at J, with 14 bases in the middle. The CDR3 is 14 residues long. Germline V gives CDR1 SGHRS, CDR2 YFSETQ. The CDR3 here is CASSLDLRASEAFF. The CDR3 DNA is TGCGCCAGCAGCTTGGATTTGAGGGCCTCGGAAGCTTTCTTT. Filled out from reference TRBV5-1 and TRBJ1-1, the complete variable domain reads KAGVTQTPRYLIKTRGQQVTLSCSPISGHRSVSWYQQTPGQGLQFLFEYFSETQRNKGNFPGRFSGRQFSNSRSEMNVSTLELGDSALYLCASSLDLRASEAFFGQGTRLTVV.

The chain employs TRBV2 and TRBJ1-3; 9 bases are shared with TRBD1. V shed 4 bases and J 8 bases; nucleotides not matched to a gene: 3. Per the germline V gene, CDR1 is SNHLY and CDR2 is FYNNEI. This CDR3 region has 13 residues. The CDR3 region has the DNA TGTGCCAGCAGTGGGGACAGGGTAGACACCATATATTTT. Amino acid sequence: CASSGDRVDTIYF.

V and J are TRBV7-2 and TRBJ1-4; 8 nucleotides align to TRBD1. Trimming removed 5 bases from V and 6 bases from J; junction bases left unmatched: 8. This CDR3 region has 15 residues. Germline values: CDR1 SGHTA, CDR2 FQGNSA. The DNA for the CDR3 is TGTGCCAGCAGCCCAGGGGGCAGAAATTATGAAAAACTGTTTTTT. As protein: CASSPGGRNYEKLFF.

This chain uses TRBV5-1 with TRBJ2-2; TRBD1 aligns across 11 bases. Germline CDR1 is SGHRS and CDR2 is YFSETQ. The CDR3 extends over 17 amino acids. Trimming at V came to 0 bases and at J to 5 bases, leaving 6 bases not matched to a gene. DNA of the CDR3: TGCGCCAGCAGCTTGGCCGGACAGGGGGCGAGGACCGGGGAGCTGTTTTTT. Translation gives CASSLAGQGARTGELFF.

V and J are TRBV19 and TRBJ2-1; TRBD2 agrees at 14 bases. V shed 6 bases and J 10 bases; nucleotides not matched to a gene: 11. CDR1 is LNHDA and CDR2 is SQIVND in the germline V gene (reference sequence). This CDR3 is built from 16 residues. This chain's CDR3 is CASSGLAGGRPTEQFF. CDR3 nucleotide sequence: TGTGCCAGTAGCGGACTAGCGGGAGGCCGTCCGACCGAGCAGTTCTTC.

V is TRBV7-9 and J is TRBJ2-3; TRBD1 might be the D (6 bases). V was clipped by 10 bases and J by 1 base, with 18 bases between them. Germline V gives CDR1 SEHNR, CDR2 FQNEAQ (reference sequence). The CDR3 length is 15 residues. The CDR3 reads CATEGHRVGTDTQYF. In DNA, the CDR3 is TGTGCCACCGAGGGGCACAGGGTCGGCACAGATACGCAGTATTTT.

The rearrangement links TRBV3-1 (or the pseudogene TRBV3-2) to TRBJ1-1; D unclear. With 0 bases removed from V and 10 bases from J, the gap between germline ends came to 12 bases. From germline, CDR1 is LGHDT and CDR2 YNNKEL (reference sequence). CDR3 length equals 13 residues. The CDR3 nucleotides read TGTGCCAGCAGCCAAGATATCCCCGAGGGAGCTTTCTTT. It translates to CASSQDIPEGAFF.

This clone has a single count. This rearrangement joins TRBV7-2 to TRBJ1-2; TRBD1 might be the D (5 bases). Germline V gene sequence: CDR1 SGHTA, CDR2 FQGNSA. Trimming removed 1 base from V and 4 bases from J, with 7 bases in between. The CDR3 runs to 13 residues. The CDR3, as DNA: TGTGCCAGCAGCTTAGGGGGGGTCTATGGCTACACCTTC. Its protein product is CASSLGGVYGYTF.

This clone was counted only a few times. V and J are TRBV7-9 and TRBJ1-2; D is perhaps TRBD1 (6 bases). The CDR3 runs 13 residues. The V gene lost 2 bases and the J gene lost 8 bases, with 12 bases spanning the gap. Looked up from germline, CDR1 is SEHNR and CDR2 is FQNEAQ (reference sequence). CDR3 sequence reads: CASSLQQGGGYTF. The CDR3 DNA sequence: TGTGCCAGCAGCTTACAACAGGGTGGAGGCTACACCTTC.

This chain connects TRBV19 to TRBJ2-1; 9 bases map to TRBD2. This CDR3 region has 15 residues. Germline CDR1 reads LNHDA; CDR2 reads SQIVND (reference sequence). Trimming at V came to 6 bases and at J to 3 bases, leaving 6 bases not matched to a gene. CDR3 sequence: CASSFKREDYNEQFF. The CDR3 bases are TGTGCCAGTAGCTTCAAGCGGGAGGACTACAATGAGCAGTTCTTC.

V is TRBV6-4 and J is TRBJ2-2, with TRBD1 matching 7 bases. This CDR3 comprises 14 residues. Germline CDR1 MRHNA, CDR2 SNTAGT. V lost 9 bases and J lost 3; bases outside the gene matches: 7. CDR3 nucleotides: TGTGCCAGTAAGGTGACAGGGTACACCGGGGAGCTGTTTTTT. It translates to CASKVTGYTGELFF.

This clone was detected only a few times. DNA for the CDR3: TGTGCCAGCAGCCGAACAGGGGTGAACACCGGGGAGCTGTTTTTT. Its translation: CASSRTGVNTGELFF. This chain uses TRBV7-9 with TRBJ2-2, with 7 bases identical to TRBD1. The germline V gene has CDR1 SEHNR and CDR2 FQNEAQ (reference sequence). Germline trimming cut 5 bases from V and 1 base from J; bases unmatched to any gene: 4. This CDR3 spans 15 amino acids.

The rearrangement links TRBV6-5 to TRBJ2-7; the match to TRBD1 covers 10 bases. The V gene's germline CDR1 is MNHEY and CDR2 SVGAGI. The trim removed 2 bases at V and 7 bases at J, leaving 11 bases unmatched. The CDR3 is 16 amino acids. CDR3 nucleotides: TGTGCCAGCAGTTACGTTTTGGTGACAGGGGGCGGGGAGCAGTACTTC. Amino acids: CASSYVLVTGGGEQYF.

This sequence joins TRBV7-9 and TRBJ1-1; the D gene is possibly TRBD1 (6 bases). The V gene lost 3 bases and the J gene lost 1 base, with 6 bases spanning the gap. Germline CDR1 and CDR2: SEHNR and FQNEAQ (reference sequence). The CDR3 consists of 13 residues. The DNA for the CDR3 is TGTGCCAGCAGCTTGACAGGGAACACTGAAGCTTTCTTT. It translates to CASSLTGNTEAFF.

J is TRBJ2-1 and V is TRBV12-3 or TRBV12-4, with D maybe TRBD1 (6 bases). With 6 bases removed from V and 2 bases from J, the gap between germline ends came to 8 bases. The CDR3 loop spans 13 amino acids. The CDR3 is CASSRGTYNEQFF. Written as DNA, the CDR3 is TGTGCCAGCAGCAGGGGAACCTACAATGAGCAGTTCTTC.

This sequence joins TRBV3-1 (or the pseudogene TRBV3-2) and TRBJ2-1; TRBD2 agrees at 12 bases. This CDR3 is 17 amino acids long. Per the germline V gene, CDR1 is LGHDT and CDR2 is YNNKEL (reference sequence). The V and J ends lost 0 bases and 7 bases, in that order; junction bases with no gene match: 7. This chain's CDR3 is CASSQDGLAGGQNEQFF. CDR3 nucleotide sequence: TGTGCCAGCAGCCAAGACGGGCTAGCGGGGGGGCAGAATGAGCAGTTCTTC.

As to this clone: The same CDR3 arises from other DNA sequences in this sample as well. V usage is TRBV18 and J usage is TRBJ1-2, with 7 bases matching TRBD1. Germline CDR1 is KGHSH and CDR2 is LQKENI. V lost 3 bases, J lost 1 base, and 2 bases stayed unmatched. CDR3 length: 14 amino acids. As DNA, the CDR3 is TGTGCCAGCTCACCGCAGGGGGGTAACTATGGCTACACCTTC. Amino acid sequence: CASSPQGGNYGYTF.

This clone has a handful of counts. The V call is TRBV15, the J call TRBJ1-5, with 8 bases that match TRBD1. Germline CDR1 LNHNV, CDR2 YYDKDF (reference sequence). V gave up 0 bases and J gave up 7 bases; unmatched junction bases: 11. There are 17 residues in the CDR3. The CDR3 nucleotides read TGTGCCACCAGCAGAGACCTGACAGGGGAAGTAGGACAGCCCCAGCATTTT. This translates into CATSRDLTGEVGQPQHF.

This chain uses TRBV5-5 with TRBJ2-3, with 12 bases fitting TRBD1. Germline loops: CDR1 SGHKS, CDR2 YYEKEE (reference sequence). Trimming took 4 bases from V and 4 from J; bases not matched to a gene: 4. The CDR3 is made up of 15 amino acids. The CDR3 is CASSRGDRGPDTQYF. CDR3 DNA sequence: TGTGCCAGCAGCCGCGGGGACAGGGGGCCAGATACGCAGTATTTT.

This clone showed up just a few times. The chain recombines TRBV5-1 with TRBJ1-2, with D hard to call. The CDR3 spans 15 residues. In germline, CDR1 is SGHRS, CDR2 YFSETQ. V was clipped by 3 bases and J by 3 bases, with 15 bases between them. The CDR3: CASSSYRPPDYGYTF. CDR3 DNA sequence: TGCGCCAGCAGCTCATACAGACCGCCAGACTATGGCTACACCTTC.

The chain uses TRBV6-1 and TRBJ1-5; 7 bases agree with TRBD1. Losses at the gene ends were 4 bases for V and 0 bases for J; bases not matched to a gene: 6. This CDR3 comprises 16 residues. Germline lookup yields CDR1 MNHNS and CDR2 SASEGT. The CDR3 protein is CASSGTGRYSNQPQHF. The CDR3 DNA follows: TGTGCCAGCAGTGGGACAGGAAGATATAGCAATCAGCCCCAGCATTTT.

CDR3: CASSSGAQPYEQYF. The CDR3 DNA reads as TGTGCCAGCAGCTCAGGGGCACAGCCCTACGAGCAGTACTTC. The chain joins TRBV11-3 to TRBJ2-7; TRBD1 is a possible D gene (6 bases). Per the germline V gene, CDR1 is SGHNT and CDR2 is YENEEA. The CDR3 sequence is 14 residues long. Trimming removed 4 bases at V and 2 bases at J, with 12 bases between.

This rearrangement joins TRBV11-1 to TRBJ2-3, with D perhaps matching TRBD2 (5 bases). V was cut by 8 bases and J by 8 bases, with 17 bases left in between. Per the germline V gene, CDR1 is SGHAT and CDR2 is FQDESV (reference sequence). The CDR3 has 13 residues. The CDR3 bases are TGTGCCAGCCGGGGTCGGGTCGAAGGTACGCAGTATTTT. It encodes CASRGRVEGTQYF.

V and J are TRBV6-5 and TRBJ1-1, with TRBD1 matching 7 bases. This CDR3 has 13 residues. Trimming at V came to 7 bases and at J to 5 bases, leaving 7 bases not matched to a gene. Germline CDR1 is MNHEY and CDR2 is SVGAGI. CDR3 sequence (DNA): TGTGCCAGCACTACGACAGGGCGGACTGAAGCTTTCTTT. Its translation is CASTTTGRTEAFF.